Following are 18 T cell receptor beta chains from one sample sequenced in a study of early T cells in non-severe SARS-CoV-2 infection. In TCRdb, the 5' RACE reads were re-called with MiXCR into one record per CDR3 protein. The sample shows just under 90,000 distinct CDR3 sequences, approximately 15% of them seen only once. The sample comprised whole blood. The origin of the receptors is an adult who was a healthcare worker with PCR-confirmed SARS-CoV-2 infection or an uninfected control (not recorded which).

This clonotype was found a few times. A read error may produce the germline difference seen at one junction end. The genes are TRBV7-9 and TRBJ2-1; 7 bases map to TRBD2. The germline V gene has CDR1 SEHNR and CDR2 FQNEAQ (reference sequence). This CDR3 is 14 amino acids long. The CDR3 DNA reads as TGTGCCAGCAGTTTGGCCGGAGGGACTAACCACCCAGTCTTC. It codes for CASSLAGGTNHPVF. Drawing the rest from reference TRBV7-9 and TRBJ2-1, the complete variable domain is DTGVSQNPRHKITKRGQNVTFRCDPISEHNRLYWYRQTLGQGPEFLTYFQNEAQLEKSRLLSDRFSAERPKGSFSTLEIQRTEQGDSAMYLCASSLAGGTNHPVFGPGTRLTVL.

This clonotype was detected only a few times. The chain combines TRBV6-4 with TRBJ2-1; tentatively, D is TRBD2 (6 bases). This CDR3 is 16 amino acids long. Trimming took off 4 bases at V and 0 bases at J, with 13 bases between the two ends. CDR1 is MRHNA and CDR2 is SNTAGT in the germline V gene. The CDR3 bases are TGTGCCAGCAGTGTGGAGGGACGTAGCTCCTACAATGAGCAGTTCTTC. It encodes CASSVEGRSSYNEQFF.

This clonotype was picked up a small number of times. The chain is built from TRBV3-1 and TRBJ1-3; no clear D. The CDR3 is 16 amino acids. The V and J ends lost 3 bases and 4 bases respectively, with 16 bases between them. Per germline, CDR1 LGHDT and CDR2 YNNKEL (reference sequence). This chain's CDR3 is CASSHFPTEPGNTIYF. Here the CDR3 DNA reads TGTGCCAGCAGCCACTTTCCGACGGAGCCGGGAAACACCATATATTTT.

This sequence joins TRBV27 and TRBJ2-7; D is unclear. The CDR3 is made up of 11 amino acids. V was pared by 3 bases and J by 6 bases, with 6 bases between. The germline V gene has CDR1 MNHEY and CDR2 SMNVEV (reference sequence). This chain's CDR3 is CASSLGFEQYF. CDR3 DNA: TGTGCCAGCAGTTTGGGTTTCGAGCAGTACTTC.

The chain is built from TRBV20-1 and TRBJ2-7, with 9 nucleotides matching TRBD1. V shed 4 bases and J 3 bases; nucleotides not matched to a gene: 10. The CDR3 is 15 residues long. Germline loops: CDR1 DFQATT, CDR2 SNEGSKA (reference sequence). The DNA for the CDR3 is TGCAGTGCTAACCCGCGGGGACAGGGCCGCTACGAGCAGTACTTC. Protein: CSANPRGQGRYEQYF.

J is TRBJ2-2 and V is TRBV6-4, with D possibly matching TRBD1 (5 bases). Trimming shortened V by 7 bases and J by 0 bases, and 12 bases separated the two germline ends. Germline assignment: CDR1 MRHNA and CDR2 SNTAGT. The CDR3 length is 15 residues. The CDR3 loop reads CASKNSRANTGELFF. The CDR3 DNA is TGTGCCAGCAAAAACTCCAGGGCGAACACCGGGGAGCTGTTTTTT.

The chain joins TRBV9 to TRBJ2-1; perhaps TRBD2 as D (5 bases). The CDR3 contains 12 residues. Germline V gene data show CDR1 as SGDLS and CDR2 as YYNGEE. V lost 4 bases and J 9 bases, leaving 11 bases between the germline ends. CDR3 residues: CASSLPSFEQFF. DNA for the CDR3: TGTGCCAGCAGCCTCCCTAGCTTTGAGCAGTTCTTC.

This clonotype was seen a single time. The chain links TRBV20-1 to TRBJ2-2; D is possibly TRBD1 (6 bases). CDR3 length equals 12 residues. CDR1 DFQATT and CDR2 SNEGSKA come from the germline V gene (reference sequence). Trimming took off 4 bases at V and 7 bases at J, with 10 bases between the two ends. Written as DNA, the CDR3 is TGCAGTGCTAAACAGGGAATCGGGGAGCTGTTTTTT. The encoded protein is CSAKQGIGELFF.

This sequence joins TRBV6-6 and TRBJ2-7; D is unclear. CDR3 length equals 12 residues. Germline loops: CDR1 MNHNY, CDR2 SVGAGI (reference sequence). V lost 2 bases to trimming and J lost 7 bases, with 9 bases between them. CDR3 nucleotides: TGTGCCAGCAGTTACCCGGAACCTGAGCAGTACTTC. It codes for CASSYPEPEQYF.

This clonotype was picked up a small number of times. This chain's CDR3 is CASSVQGARNEQFF. The CDR3 bases are TGTGCCAGCAGCGTTCAGGGGGCTAGAAATGAGCAGTTCTTC. The chain uses TRBV7-6 and TRBJ2-1; 8 positions match TRBD1. The CDR3 loop spans 14 amino acids. Germline V gives CDR1 SGHVS, CDR2 FNYEAQ. V dropped 5 bases and J dropped 7; count of bases not matched to a gene: 7.

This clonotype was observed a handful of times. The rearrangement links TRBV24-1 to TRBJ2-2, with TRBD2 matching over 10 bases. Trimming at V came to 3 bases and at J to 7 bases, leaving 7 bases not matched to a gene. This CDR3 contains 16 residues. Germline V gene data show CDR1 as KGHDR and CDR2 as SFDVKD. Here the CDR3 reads CATSDRTSGLGGELFF. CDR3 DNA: TGTGCCACCAGTGATCGGACTAGCGGATTAGGCGGGGAGCTGTTTTTT.

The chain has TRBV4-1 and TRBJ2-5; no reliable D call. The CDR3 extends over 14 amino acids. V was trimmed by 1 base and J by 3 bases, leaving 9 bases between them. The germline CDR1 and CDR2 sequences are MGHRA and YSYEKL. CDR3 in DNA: TGCGCCAGCAGCCAAGCCGGGCCAAAAGAGACCCAGTACTTC. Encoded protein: CASSQAGPKETQYF.

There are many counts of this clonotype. CDR3 sequence reads: CAWSTGEQPQHF. The CDR3 DNA follows: TGTGCCTGGAGTACAGGGGAGCAGCCCCAGCATTTT. The J gene is TRBJ1-5, the V gene TRBV30; 7 bases align to TRBD1. CDR1 GTSNPN and CDR2 SVGIG come from the germline V gene (reference sequence). This CDR3 is built from 12 residues. J gave up 7 bases and V 2 bases, and 2 bases lay outside the gene matches.

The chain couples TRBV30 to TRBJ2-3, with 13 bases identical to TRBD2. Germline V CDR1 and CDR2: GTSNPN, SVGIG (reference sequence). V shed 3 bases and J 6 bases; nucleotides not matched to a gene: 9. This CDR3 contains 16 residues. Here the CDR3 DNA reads TGTGCCTGGAGCGGCGGGACTAGCGGGGCGGGGGATACGCAGTATTTT. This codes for CAWSGGTSGAGDTQYF.

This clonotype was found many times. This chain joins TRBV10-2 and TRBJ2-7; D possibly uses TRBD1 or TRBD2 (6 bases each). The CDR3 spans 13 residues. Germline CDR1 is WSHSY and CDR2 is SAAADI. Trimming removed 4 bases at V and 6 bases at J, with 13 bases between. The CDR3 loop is CASSVGGRSEQYF. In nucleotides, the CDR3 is TGCGCCAGCAGTGTCGGGGGCAGAAGCGAGCAGTACTTC.

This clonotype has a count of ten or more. The CDR3 nucleotides read TGCAGTGCTAGAGAGGGGAACACTGAAGCTTTCTTT. Translated, it gives CSAREGNTEAFF. V is TRBV20-1 and J is TRBJ1-1; D unresolved. This CDR3 spans 12 amino acids. Germline values: CDR1 DFQATT, CDR2 SNEGSKA (reference sequence). The V end was cut by 0 bases, the J end by 1 base, with 3 bases between.

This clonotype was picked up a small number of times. The CDR3, as DNA: TGTGCCAGCATCCCGCTTTTCCTCGGACTAGCGGCCGGAGAGACCCAGTACTTC. Translation gives CASIPLFLGLAAGETQYF. The chain couples TRBV7-9 to TRBJ2-5; TRBD2 aligns across 10 bases. The germline V gene encodes CDR1 SEHNR and CDR2 FQNEAQ (reference sequence). CDR3 length equals 18 residues. Trimming cost V 7 bases and J 4 bases; bases outside gene matches: 18.

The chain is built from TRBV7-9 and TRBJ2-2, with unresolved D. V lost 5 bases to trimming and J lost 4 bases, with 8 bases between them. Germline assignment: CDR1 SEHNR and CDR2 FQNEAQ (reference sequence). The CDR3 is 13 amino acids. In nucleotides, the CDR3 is TGTGCCAGCAGCCCTGACGGCACCGGGGAGCTGTTTTTT. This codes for CASSPDGTGELFF.